This T cell receptor beta chain was obtained from a study of T cell responses to AZD1222 COVID-19 vaccine. The CDR3 consists of 17 residues. V lost 5 bases and J lost 2; bases outside the gene matches: 12. Germline loops: CDR1 MNHNY, CDR2 SVGAGI (reference sequence). Study-wide results and caveats: Females outnumbered males among donors, who were mostly white British; clonal diversity was possibly underestimated.

Method: immunoSEQ multiplex PCR; TCRdb's copy keeps in-frame clones and lacks some. The profile shows 200,000 to 300,000 clones, more than 80% of them singletons. There are a few counts of this clone. Its matching antigen is unknown. This TCR was recovered from an adult in good health. This sequence joins TRBV6-6 and TRBJ1-5, with 7 bases lining up with TRBD1. Sample: peripheral blood, taken on day 0 of AZD1222 vaccination. The CDR3 bases are TGTGCCAGCAGTCGGAGATCGACAGGGAGCGGCAATCAGCCCCAGCATTTT. Its translation: CASSRRSTGSGNQPQHF.